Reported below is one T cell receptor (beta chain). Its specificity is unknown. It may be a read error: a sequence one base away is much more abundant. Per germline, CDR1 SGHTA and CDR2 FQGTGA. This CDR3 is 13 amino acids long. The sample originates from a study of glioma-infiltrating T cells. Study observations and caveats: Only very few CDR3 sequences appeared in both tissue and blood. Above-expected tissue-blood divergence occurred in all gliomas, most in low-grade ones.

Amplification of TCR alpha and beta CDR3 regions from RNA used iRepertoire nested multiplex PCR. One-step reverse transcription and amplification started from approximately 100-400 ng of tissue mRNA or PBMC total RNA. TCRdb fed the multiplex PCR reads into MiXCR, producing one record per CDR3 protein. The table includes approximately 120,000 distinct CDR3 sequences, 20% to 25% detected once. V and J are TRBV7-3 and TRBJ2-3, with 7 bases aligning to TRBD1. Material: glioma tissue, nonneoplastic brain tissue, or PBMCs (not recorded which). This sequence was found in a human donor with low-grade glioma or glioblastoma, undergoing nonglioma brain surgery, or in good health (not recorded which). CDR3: CASSYNRGDTKYF. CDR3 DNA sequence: TGTGCCAGCAGCTACAACAGGGGAGATACGAAGTATTTT.